The 6 T cell receptor beta chains below were found in one sample sequenced in a study of T cells in Graves' hyperthyroidism and ophthalmopathy. Amplified regions were TCR beta CDR3 sequences from RNA transcripts. Using the HTBI primer set, a first-round RT-PCR was run on the TCR CDR3. One entry per CDR3 protein results from TCRdb running MiXCR on the multiplex PCR reads. The sample has hundreds of thousands of distinct CDR3 sequences; roughly 45% are singletons. The sequencing sample was made of peripheral blood or thyroid tissue (not recorded which). The receptors derive from an adult man with Graves' disease, either hyperthyroidism or ophthalmopathy (not recorded which).

V and J are TRBV2 and TRBJ2-2; TRBD1 aligns across 10 bases. Germline-derived CDR1 and CDR2 are SNHLY and FYNNEI. CDR3 length: 15 amino acids. Trimming cost V 1 base and J 11 bases; bases outside gene matches: 7. The CDR3 sequence is CASSEVGTGAGELFF. The CDR3 region has the DNA TGTGCCAGCAGTGAAGTGGGGACAGGGGCGGGCGAGCTGTTTTTT.

This clonotype was recorded once. The chain links TRBV7-9 to TRBJ1-4, with D possibly TRBD1 on 6 matching bases. The CDR3 sequence is 15 residues long. With 1 base removed from V and 7 bases from J, the gap between germline ends came to 13 bases. From germline, CDR1 is SEHNR and CDR2 FQNEAQ (reference sequence). CDR3 sequence: CASSLGTDGREKLFF. The CDR3 coding sequence is TGTGCCAGCAGCTTAGGGACAGACGGCCGTGAAAAACTGTTTTTT.

This clonotype was counted only a few times. The chain is built from TRBV7-6 and TRBJ1-3; D is ambiguous. The V gene lost 10 bases and the J gene lost 0 bases, with 16 bases spanning the gap. The CDR3 runs 15 residues. The germline gives CDR1 SGHVS, CDR2 FNYEAQ. CDR3 sequence (DNA): TGTGCCACCATACCCAACGGACGCTCTGGAAACACCATATATTTT. This codes for CATIPNGRSGNTIYF.

Comment on this clonotype: Possible read error: a much larger clone is one base away. The chain is built from TRBV7-9 and TRBJ1-2; perhaps TRBD1 as D (5 bases). Per germline, CDR1 SEHNR and CDR2 FQNEAQ (reference sequence). The CDR3 spans 13 residues. The V end lost 5 bases, the J end lost 7 bases, and 14 bases lay between the germline ends. The CDR3 loop reads CASSPGLATGYTF. CDR3 bases: TGTGCCAGCAGCCCAGGGCTCGCAACTGGCTACACCTTC.

In this sample, this clonotype turned up many times. The gene calls are TRBV25-1 and TRBJ2-7; D is perhaps TRBD2 (6 bases). There are 15 residues in the CDR3. Trimming shortened V by 3 bases and J by 5 bases, and 17 bases separated the two germline ends. Germline V CDR1 and CDR2: MGHDK, SYGVNS. The CDR3 loop reads CASSDSMRGSHEQYF. The CDR3 bases are TGTGCCAGCAGTGATTCGATGCGGGGATCCCACGAGCAGTACTTC.

Points on this clonotype: A junction end diverges from the germline sequence, so it may reflect a read error. The rearrangement uses TRBV5-1 and TRBJ1-1; D uncertain. This CDR3 is built from 13 residues. Germline-derived CDR1 and CDR2 are SGHRS and YFSETQ. Here the CDR3 reads CASTLGQDTEAFF. The CDR3 nucleotides read TGTGCCAGCACCTTAGGGCAGGACACTGAAGCTTTCTTT.